The clone carrying this TCR beta chain was seen at least ten times. Its antigen is still unknown. The data were obtained in a study of T cells after yellow fever vaccination. Study-wide points: Among all clonotypes, a small share was observed in both CD4 and CD8 compartments.

MiXCR was run by TCRdb on the 5' RACE reads, yielding one entry per CDR3 protein. The table lists 110,000 to 150,000 distinct CDR3 sequences, 6.6% of them singletons. Material: CD4+ T cells sorted from PBMCs, obtained 10 days after the yellow fever booster vaccination. This receptor was obtained from a man aged 25 to 40 who received the YFV17D yellow fever vaccine.

DNA for the CDR3: TGTGCCAGCAGCTTGGGACAGGGGATTAGAGGAAACACCATATATTTT. As protein: CASSLGQGIRGNTIYF. The J gene is TRBJ1-3, the V gene TRBV7-9; 10 nucleotides agree with TRBD1. The ends lost 3 bases at V and 4 bases at J; junction bases unmatched: 6. CDR1 and CDR2 (germline): SEHNR, FQNEAQ (reference sequence). There are 16 residues in the CDR3.